The clone carrying this T cell receptor (beta chain) was recorded a few times. This sample is part of a study of glioma-infiltrating T cells after dendritic cell vaccination. On the study more broadly: Treatment, given 2003 to 2012, was autologous tumor lysate-pulsed dendritic cell vaccination.

Clones were read by immunoSEQ multiplex PCR, and TCRdb kept only the in-frame ones, dropping some. This table holds tens of thousands of clones, 82% found once. Blood PBMC samples: pre-vaccination, two weeks post third vaccination, and at tumor progression. The source of this sequence is a human donor with glioblastoma. Sequencing was performed on blood, taken before dendritic cell vaccination.

The CDR3 protein is CASSIGRLEAFF. CDR3 sequence (DNA): TGTGCCAGTAGTATTGGCAGGCTCGAAGCTTTCTTT. The chain employs TRBV19 and TRBJ1-1, with D hard to call. The CDR3 is 12 residues long. V dropped 3 bases and J dropped 8 bases, with 10 bases sitting between them. Germline V gene lookup returns CDR1 LNHDA and CDR2 SQIVND (reference sequence).